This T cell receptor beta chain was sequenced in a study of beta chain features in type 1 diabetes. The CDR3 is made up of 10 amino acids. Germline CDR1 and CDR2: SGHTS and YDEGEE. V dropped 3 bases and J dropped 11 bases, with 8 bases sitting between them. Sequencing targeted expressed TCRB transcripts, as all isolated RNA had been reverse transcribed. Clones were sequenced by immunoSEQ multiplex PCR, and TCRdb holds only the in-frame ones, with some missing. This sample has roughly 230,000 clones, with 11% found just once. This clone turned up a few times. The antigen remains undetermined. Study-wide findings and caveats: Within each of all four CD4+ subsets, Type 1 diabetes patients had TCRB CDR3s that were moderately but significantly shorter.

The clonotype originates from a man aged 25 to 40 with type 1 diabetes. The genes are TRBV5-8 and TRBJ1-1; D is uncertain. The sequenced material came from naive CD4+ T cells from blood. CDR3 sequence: CASSSGKAFF. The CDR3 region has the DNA TGTGCCAGCAGCTCGGGGAAGGCTTTCTTT. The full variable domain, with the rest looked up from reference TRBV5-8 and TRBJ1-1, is EAGVTQSPTHLIKTRGQQATLRCSPISGHTSVYWYQQALGLGLQFLLWYDEGEERNRGNFPPRFSGRQFPNYSSELNVNALELEDSALYLCASSSGKAFFGQGTRLTVV.